The 29 T cell receptor beta chains below all came from one sample that was sequenced in a study of T cells in Graves' hyperthyroidism and ophthalmopathy. TCR beta CDR3 regions were amplified from RNA. With the HTBI primer set, the TCR CDR3 went through a first round of RT-PCR. Each CDR3 protein gets one entry after TCRdb re-called the multiplex PCR reads with MiXCR. The repertoire holds about 200,000 distinct CDR3 sequences, with about 15% as singletons. The sample comprised blood. The source of these receptors is a woman in her forties or fifties with Graves' hyperthyroidism.

This clonotype was counted ten times or more. The rearrangement links TRBV20-1 to TRBJ2-7, with D tentatively TRBD1 or TRBD2 (5 bases each). The CDR3 covers 13 residues. V was cut by 6 bases and J by 5 bases, with 17 bases left in between. Per the germline V gene, CDR1 is DFQATT and CDR2 is SNEGSKA (reference sequence). The CDR3 reads CSALKGRADEQYF. The CDR3 DNA follows: TGCAGTGCCCTTAAGGGGCGGGCGGACGAGCAGTACTTC.

For this clonotype: As the CDR3 is not closed by the conserved phenylalanine or tryptophan, this likely results from a read error. This rearrangement joins TRBV18 to TRBJ1-5; 9 positions match TRBD1. The V segment lost 6 bases and the J segment 7 bases; nucleotides outside the gene matches: 4. The CDR3 runs 13 residues. Germline lookup yields CDR1 KGHSH and CDR2 LQKENI. The CDR3 loop reads CASSPTGGQPQHS. The CDR3 DNA is TGTGCCAGCTCCCCGACAGGGGGACAGCCCCAGCATTCT.

This clonotype was counted only a few times. The genes are TRBV5-1 and TRBJ2-5; 11 bases are a match to TRBD2. Germline V lookup: CDR1 SGHRS, CDR2 YFSETQ. The V segment lost 4 bases and the J segment 6 bases; nucleotides outside the gene matches: 8. The CDR3 is 15 residues long. The CDR3 sequence: CASSLTSGTEQTQYF. CDR3 bases: TGCGCCAGCAGCCTGACTAGCGGGACCGAGCAGACCCAGTACTTC.

V usage is TRBV12-3 or TRBV12-4 and J usage is TRBJ1-5; D is undetermined. The CDR3 spans 14 residues. V shed 3 bases and J shed 3 bases, with 9 bases lying between them. The CDR3 here is CASSLGSDNQPQHF. The CDR3, as DNA: TGTGCCAGCAGTTTGGGGTCGGACAATCAGCCCCAGCATTTT.

This clonotype was detected ten times or more. CDR3 sequence reads: CASRLSIYGYTF. CDR3 coding DNA: TGTGCCAGCAGACTCTCTATCTATGGCTACACCTTC. The chain carries TRBV28 and TRBJ1-2; D unclear. The CDR3 length is 12 residues. CDR1 and CDR2 from the germline V gene are MDHEN and SYDVKM. Trimming took off 6 bases at V and 4 bases at J, with 9 bases between the two ends.

The rearrangement links TRBV27 to TRBJ2-2; TRBD1 might be the D (6 bases). Germline CDR1 is MNHEY and CDR2 is SMNVEV (reference sequence). CDR3 length equals 15 residues. The ends were cut back, 2 bases at V and 5 bases at J, with 12 bases in the middle. DNA of the CDR3: TGTGCCAGCAGTTTAGATTTCAGGGGTACCGGGGAGCTGTTTTTT. Residues: CASSLDFRGTGELFF.

This clonotype has just a few counts. In DNA form, the CDR3 reads TGTGCCAGCAGAGCGGACAGTGAGCAGTTCTTC. Its protein is CASRADSEQFF. The rearrangement joins TRBV9 to TRBJ2-1, with TRBD1 as a possible D gene (6 bases). V gave up 5 bases and J gave up 9 bases, with 9 bases separating them. Germline CDR1 reads SGDLS; CDR2 reads YYNGEE. The CDR3 totals 11 residues. Variable domain in full (rest from reference TRBV9 and TRBJ2-1): DSGVTQTPKHLITATGQRVTLRCSPRSGDLSVYWYQQSLDQGLQFLIQYYNGEERAKGNILERFSAQQFPDLHSELNLSSLELGDSALYFCASRADSEQFFGPGTRLTVL.

CDR3 coding DNA: TGTGCCAGCGCACGGGAGCAAGAGACCCAGTACTTC. Residues: CASAREQETQYF. V and J are TRBV2 and TRBJ2-5, with D perhaps matching TRBD2 (6 bases). CDR1 is SNHLY and CDR2 is FYNNEI in the germline V gene. CDR3 length equals 12 residues. Trimming shortened V by 8 bases and J by 2 bases, and 9 bases separated the two germline ends.

This clonotype was counted at least ten times. The chain uses TRBV7-8 and TRBJ2-3, with 11 positions matching TRBD2. Losses at the gene ends were 5 bases for V and 2 bases for J; bases not matched to a gene: 6. Germline V gene sequence: CDR1 SGHVS, CDR2 FQNEAQ. This CDR3 has 16 amino acids. The CDR3 DNA follows: TGTGCCAGCAGCCTAAGACTAGCGGGACTCACAGATACGCAGTATTTT. Translation: CASSLRLAGLTDTQYF. Supplemented by reference TRBV7-8 and TRBJ2-3, the full variable domain reads GAGVSQSPRYKVAKRGQDVALRCDPISGHVSLFWYQQALGQGPEFLTYFQNEAQLDKSGLPSDRFFAERPEGSVSTLKIQRTQQEDSAVYLCASSLRLAGLTDTQYFGPGTRLTVL.

V usage is TRBV12-5 and J usage is TRBJ2-3; 10 nucleotides agree with TRBD1. The CDR3 has 17 residues. The V gene's germline CDR1 is LGHNT and CDR2 FRNRAP. J lost 4 bases, V lost 0 bases, and 7 bases had no gene match. CDR3 sequence: CASGLVLRGQGADTQYF. The CDR3 DNA sequence: TGTGCTAGTGGTTTGGTACTAAGAGGACAGGGGGCAGATACGCAGTATTTT.

The chain uses TRBV28 and TRBJ1-4; D gene ambiguous. Trimming removed 4 bases at V and 6 bases at J, with 9 bases between. Looked up from germline, CDR1 is MDHEN and CDR2 is SYDVKM. The CDR3 is 13 residues long. The CDR3 sequence is CASSSIEDEKLFF. CDR3 bases: TGTGCCAGCAGTTCCATAGAGGATGAAAAACTGTTTTTT.

J is TRBJ2-1 and V is TRBV6-1, with TRBD2 matching 7 bases. The CDR3 is 15 residues long. Per the germline V gene, CDR1 is MNHNS and CDR2 is SASEGT. The trim removed 7 bases at V and 4 bases at J, leaving 10 bases unmatched. CDR3 in amino acids: CASIRDSAGYNEQFF. The CDR3 coding sequence is TGTGCCAGCATTCGAGATTCAGCGGGGTACAATGAGCAGTTCTTC.

Notes on this clonotype: This may stem from a read error, because a much larger clone lies one nucleotide away. V gene TRBV20-1 combines with J gene TRBJ1-5; D gene uncertain. The CDR3 length is 14 residues. V lost 5 bases and J lost 6, with 17 bases in between. The germline CDR1 and CDR2 sequences are DFQATT and SNEGSKA (reference sequence). The CDR3 DNA follows: TGCAGTGCTGGAGTGGACGGGGAAGCTCAGCCCCAGCATTTT. Its protein product is CSAGVDGEAQPQHF.

This clonotype occurred many times. The V and J genes are TRBV30 and TRBJ1-1, with D perhaps TRBD1 (5 bases). The length of the CDR3 is 15 residues. Germline CDR1 GTSNPN, CDR2 SVGIG (reference sequence). The germline V and J ends were trimmed by 1 base and 7 bases, with 19 bases remaining between them. CDR3 amino acids: CAWSEAGIGKDEAFF. The CDR3 DNA follows: TGTGCCTGGAGTGAGGCAGGGATCGGTAAGGATGAAGCTTTCTTT.

This clonotype was observed at least ten times. The rearrangement joins TRBV28 to TRBJ1-1, with 7 bases that match TRBD1. This CDR3 comprises 15 residues. The germline CDR1 and CDR2 sequences are MDHEN and SYDVKM. The V gene end was trimmed by 6 bases and the J gene end by 1 base; junction bases not matched to a gene: 8. CDR3 sequence reads: CASSTYRGSNTEAFF. CDR3 nucleotide sequence: TGTGCCAGCAGCACATACAGGGGCTCGAACACTGAAGCTTTCTTT.

In its sample, this clonotype was seen a few times. The V and J genes are TRBV19 and TRBJ2-1, with D unclear. Trimming shortened V by 3 bases and J by 0 bases, and 18 bases separated the two germline ends. Looked up from germline, CDR1 is LNHDA and CDR2 is SQIVND (reference sequence). The CDR3 length is 18 residues. CDR3 residues: CASSINLRRASSYNEQFF. The CDR3 DNA follows: TGTGCCAGTAGTATTAATCTTCGACGGGCTAGCTCCTACAATGAGCAGTTCTTC.

The chain links TRBV20-1 to TRBJ1-5; a weak D match, TRBD1 (5 bases). The CDR3 length is 13 residues. Germline loops: CDR1 DFQATT, CDR2 SNEGSKA (reference sequence). The V gene lost 1 base and the J gene lost 3 bases, with 7 bases spanning the gap. The CDR3 loop reads CSARGDLNQPQHF. CDR3 in DNA: TGCAGTGCTAGAGGGGACCTCAATCAGCCCCAGCATTTT.

This clonotype was seen ten or more times. The chain joins TRBV13 to TRBJ2-7; TRBD1 matches 9 bases. Losses at the gene ends were 0 bases for V and 5 bases for J; bases not matched to a gene: 5. Looked up from germline, CDR1 is PRHDT and CDR2 is FYEKMQ (reference sequence). The CDR3 is 15 residues long. CDR3 nucleotides: TGTGCCAGCAGCTTAGGATCACAGGGGGCAAACGAGCAGTACTTC. Its translation: CASSLGSQGANEQYF.

This clonotype was seen ten or more times. The CDR3 sequence is CASSLDLSGGGDEQFF. The CDR3 region has the DNA TGTGCCAGCAGCTTAGATTTGTCTGGCGGGGGGGATGAGCAGTTCTTC. The chain uses TRBV11-3 and TRBJ2-1; 9 bases fit TRBD2. The CDR3 extends over 16 amino acids. CDR1 is SGHNT, CDR2 YENEEA, per germline. V lost 0 bases to trimming and J lost 8 bases; unmatched junction nucleotides: 8.

This clonotype was counted only a few times. V gene TRBV28 combines with J gene TRBJ2-1, with 7 bases that match TRBD2. The CDR3 length is 14 residues. Germline lookup yields CDR1 MDHEN and CDR2 SYDVKM. V lost 6 bases, J lost 0 bases, and 2 bases stayed unmatched. The DNA for the CDR3 is TGTGCCAGCAGGGGGGGGGGCTCCTACAATGAGCAGTTCTTC. It encodes CASRGGGSYNEQFF. Full variable domain (rest looked up from reference TRBV28 and TRBJ2-1): DVKVTQSSRYLVKRTGEKVFLECVQDMDHENMFWYRQDPGLGLRLIYFSYDVKMKEKGDIPEGYSVSREKKERFSLILESASTNQTSMYLCASRGGGSYNEQFFGPGTRLTVL.

This clonotype has ten or more counts. V and J are TRBV6-5 and TRBJ1-1; D unresolved. The length of the CDR3 is 16 residues. In germline, CDR1 is MNHEY, CDR2 SVGAGI. Trimming shortened V by 0 bases and J by 0 bases, and 11 bases separated the two germline ends. CDR3 nucleotide sequence: TGTGCCAGCAGTTACTCCGCCGGCGGATTGAACACTGAAGCTTTCTTT. Protein sequence: CASSYSAGGLNTEAFF.

This sequence joins TRBV6-1 and TRBJ2-7; a possible D gene is TRBD2 (6 bases). The CDR3 runs to 14 residues. V was cut by 4 bases and J by 0 bases, with 10 bases left in between. CDR1 and CDR2 (germline): MNHNS, SASEGT. For the CDR3, the DNA is TGTGCCAGCAGTGTAGGGAGGATCTCCTACGAGCAGTACTTC. The encoded protein is CASSVGRISYEQYF.

V gene TRBV24-1 combines with J gene TRBJ1-5; maybe TRBD1 (6 bases). Between the trimmed V and J ends, which lost 6 bases and 1 base, there was a span of 6 bases. Germline lookup yields CDR1 KGHDR and CDR2 SFDVKD. The CDR3 extends over 13 amino acids. CDR3 sequence reads: CATSQGSNQPQHF. The CDR3 nucleotides read TGTGCCACCAGTCAGGGGAGCAATCAGCCCCAGCATTTT.

This clonotype was seen many times. The chain carries TRBV6-1 and TRBJ1-5, with D possibly TRBD1 on 5 matching bases. The V gene lost 5 bases and the J gene lost 8 bases, with 10 bases spanning the gap. The germline V gene has CDR1 MNHNS and CDR2 SASEGT. The CDR3 has 12 residues. The CDR3 region is CASSFPDKPQHF. The CDR3 DNA sequence: TGTGCCAGCAGTTTTCCGGACAAGCCCCAGCATTTT.

This clonotype was recorded at least ten times. The chain combines TRBV20-1 with TRBJ2-2, with D possibly being TRBD2 (6 bases). Germline CDR1 DFQATT, CDR2 SNEGSKA (reference sequence). This CDR3 comprises 14 residues. The V end lost 5 bases, the J end lost 7 bases, and 17 bases lay between the germline ends. As DNA, the CDR3 is TGCAGTGCTGGGTGGGGGACTGGGAGCGGGGAGCTGTTTTTT. Amino acid sequence: CSAGWGTGSGELFF.

This clonotype has ten or more counts. The chain couples TRBV6-1 to TRBJ1-2; TRBD1 is a possible D gene (6 bases). The CDR3 extends over 13 amino acids. Per the germline V gene, CDR1 is MNHNS and CDR2 is SASEGT. V dropped 5 bases and J dropped 8 bases, with 15 bases sitting between them. CDR3 amino acids: CASSQGGGSGYTF. In DNA, the CDR3 is TGTGCCAGCAGTCAAGGGGGGGGTAGCGGCTACACCTTC.

The genes are TRBV2 and TRBJ1-2; D is ambiguous. This CDR3 spans 12 amino acids. V was clipped by 8 bases and J by 13 bases, with 20 bases between them. Germline V gene sequence: CDR1 SNHLY, CDR2 FYNNEI. CDR3 sequence: CASQTDSRASTF. CDR3 in DNA: TGTGCCAGCCAAACGGACTCTCGTGCATCCACCTTC. Filled out from reference TRBV2 and TRBJ1-2, the complete variable domain reads EPEVTQTPSHQVTQMGQEVILRCVPISNHLYFYWYRQILGQKVEFLVSFYNNEISEKSEIFDDQFSVERPDGSNFTLKIRSTKLEDSAMYFCASQTDSRASTFGSGTRLTVV.

This clonotype has a handful of counts. J is TRBJ2-3 and V is TRBV19, with 10 bases matching TRBD2. This CDR3 comprises 16 residues. V shed 8 bases and J 2 bases; nucleotides not matched to a gene: 10. Germline CDR1 and CDR2: LNHDA and SQIVND (reference sequence). The CDR3 protein is CASGPFLAGVTDTQYF. Here the CDR3 DNA reads TGTGCCAGTGGCCCCTTCCTAGCGGGGGTCACAGATACGCAGTATTTT.

In its sample, this clonotype was seen a few times. The J gene is TRBJ2-3, the V gene TRBV19; 9 bases agree with TRBD2. The germline V gene has CDR1 LNHDA and CDR2 SQIVND (reference sequence). Trimming removed 3 bases from V and 0 bases from J; junction bases left unmatched: 4. There are 16 residues in the CDR3. CDR3 nucleotide sequence: TGTGCCAGTAGTATCCTAGCGGGGACTAGCACAGATACGCAGTATTTT. Its protein product is CASSILAGTSTDTQYF.